The present entry profiles one TCR beta chain with its context. The sample is drawn from a study of shared T cell receptors in the human thymus. The assay was immunoSEQ multiplex PCR, and TCRdb's table has in-frame clones only and misses some. The repertoire includes 500,000 to 850,000 clones, approximately 87% of them detected once, and roughly 0.0087% sits in the top ten. This CDR3 region has 13 residues. In germline, CDR1 is LNHDA, CDR2 SQIVND (reference sequence). The germline V and J ends were trimmed by 7 bases and 4 bases, with 13 bases remaining between them. These same records also appear under a second study, on human thymus T cells. Per that study: Donors consisted of healthy Finnish infants (having corrective surgery for congenital heart defects). Thymic tissue was derived from resections collected during corrective heart surgery. Thymic and blood repertoires appeared to show biased V and J gene usage. A high degree of thymic repertoire overlap among unrelated individuals was reported in related research.

The source material was thymocytes. The chain is built from TRBV19 and TRBJ1-1; maybe TRBD1 (6 bases). This clonotype was obtained from a boy younger than two with a congenital heart defect. CDR3 DNA: TGTGCCAGTAAGGGGCAGGGGTCCACTGAAGCTTTCTTT. It translates to CASKGQGSTEAFF. Drawing the rest from reference TRBV19 and TRBJ1-1, the complete variable domain is DGGITQSPKYLFRKEGQNVTLSCEQNLNHDAMYWYRQDPGQGLRLIYYSQIVNDFQKGDIAEGYSVSREKKESFPLTVTSAQKNPTAFYLCASKGQGSTEAFFGQGTRLTVV.